These T cell receptor beta chains were read from a single sample in a study of T-cell reconstitution after alpha-beta-depleted transplantation in children. One entry per CDR3 protein, called by TCRdb with MiXCR from the PCR reads. The table has fewer than 700,000 distinct CDR3 sequences, about an eighth seen once; the top ten hold 2% to 2.5%. The sample consisted of PBMCs, mostly from graft donor cells, taken 360 days after TCRalphabeta/CD19-depleted stem cell transplant. The receptors here all came from a male patient between 5 and 17 years old who had a stem cell transplant for acute myeloid leukemia, so the T cells may come from the graft donor. The CDR3 runs from the conserved cysteine through the conserved F or W. Fields, in order: J gene, V gene, CDR3 length, CDR3 protein.

J: TRBJ2-5; V: TRBV4-2; length: 16; CDR3: CASSQVVGGADETQYF
J: TRBJ2-2; V: TRBV29-1; length: 13; CDR3: CSSCQGNTGELFF
J: TRBJ2-7; V: TRBV24-1; length: 14; CDR3: CATSGSPAPYEQYF
J: TRBJ2-7; V: TRBV29-1; length: 14; CDR3: CSVLAVPYPYEQYF
J: TRBJ1-1; V: TRBV20-1; length: 16; CDR3: CSAIPPRGGLNTEAFF
J: TRBJ2-1; V: TRBV5-8; length: 12; CDR3: CASGSLYNEQFF
J: TRBJ2-2; V: TRBV7-2; length: 15; CDR3: CASSKRDRATGELFF
J: TRBJ2-5; V: TRBV5-5; length: 13; CDR3: CASTLQGRETQYF
J: TRBJ2-1; V: TRBV7-2; length: 16; CDR3: CASSSVAGGIYNEQFF
J: TRBJ2-7; V: TRBV24-1; length: 14; CDR3: CATSPGMPTYEQYF
J: TRBJ2-5; V: TRBV27; length: 15; CDR3: CASSPYRGTQETQYF
J: TRBJ2-7; V: TRBV7-6; length: 14; CDR3: CASSLRLAGNEQYF
J: TRBJ2-4; V: TRBV20-1; length: 15; CDR3: CSARDSGVFRNIQYF
J: TRBJ2-7; V: TRBV12-3/TRBV12-4; length: 14; CDR3: CASSKGQTFYEQYF
J: TRBJ2-5; V: TRBV29-1; length: 15; CDR3: CSVEEGLWAGETQYF
J: TRBJ2-2; V: TRBV6-2/TRBV6-3; length: 16; CDR3: CASSSPRLGDTGELFF
J: TRBJ2-1; V: TRBV6-2/TRBV6-3; length: 16; CDR3: CASSPPGLDSYNEQFF
J: TRBJ2-1; V: TRBV9; length: 15; CDR3: CASSGTSRSYNEQFF
J: TRBJ1-1; V: TRBV7-9; length: 15; CDR3: CASSGLQGRVTEAFF
J: TRBJ2-4; V: TRBV20-1; length: 15; CDR3: CSARLRGRAKNIQYF
J: TRBJ1-1; V: TRBV7-9; length: 12; CDR3: CASARMNTEAFF
J: TRBJ2-2; V: TRBV28; length: 16; CDR3: CASSLVAGGNTGELFF
J: TRBJ2-5; V: TRBV20-1; length: 13; CDR3: CSAKGHLPETQYF
J: TRBJ2-7; V: TRBV11-2; length: 13; CDR3: CASSLGVSYELYF
J: TRBJ2-3; V: TRBV12-3/TRBV12-4; length: 17; CDR3: CASTTRVPGQMSDTQYF
J: TRBJ2-5; V: TRBV12-3/TRBV12-4; length: 14; CDR3: CASTLGQPQETQYF
J: TRBJ2-7; V: TRBV4-3; length: 15; CDR3: CASSQGWGLAYEQYF
J: TRBJ2-7; V: TRBV28; length: 16; CDR3: CASIFPRGRDYYEQYF
J: TRBJ2-7; V: TRBV29-1; length: 14; CDR3: CSFCHGTGGREQYF
J: TRBJ2-3; V: TRBV6-1; length: 15; CDR3: CASSDLAGGADTQYF
J: TRBJ2-1; V: TRBV3-1; length: 17; CDR3: CASSQVSGPGTHNEQFF
J: TRBJ1-4; V: TRBV12-3/TRBV12-4; length: 14; CDR3: CASSLMATNEKLFF